This T cell receptor (beta chain) appears in the sequencing data of a study of blood T cell repertoires in COVID-19. Study in general: Acute and convalescent COVID-19 specimens originated in the United States, Italy and Spain.

In the authors' workflow: Scientists estimated how many nucleated cells there were by amplifying reference gene primers. Sequenced by immunoSEQ multiplex PCR; TCRdb stores in-frame clones only, minus some. The V and J calls and clone size come from that table; D and trimming were worked out from the DNA. Found here are hundreds of thousands of clones, 86% of them singletons; the top ten hold 1.4% to 1.5%. The sequenced material came from peripheral blood. This sequence originates from a woman aged 25 to 39 with active or convalescent COVID-19.

Here the CDR3 DNA reads TGTGCCAGCAGCTGGCGGGACAGCCAAAGAGGACGCAATCAGCCCCAGCATTTT. This translates into CASSWRDSQRGRNQPQHF. The chain employs TRBV7-2 and TRBJ1-5; 7 bases match TRBD1. V dropped 4 bases and J dropped 2; count of bases not matched to a gene: 14. This CDR3 is 18 amino acids long. CDR1 SGHTA and CDR2 FQGNSA come from the germline V gene.